Listed here are 8 T cell receptor beta chains from one sample, sequenced in a study of vaccination effects on CD4 cells after COVID-19. CD4+ T cells specific for antigen were expanded with viral peptide pools by the ViraFEST assay before sequencing. Culture lasted around eleven days before CD4+ T cell isolation. Infection with SARS-CoV-2 occurred in the person between March and December 2020, and PCR confirmed it. These receptors' antigens are unknown. TCRdb keeps only in-frame clones here, not all; method: immunoSEQ multiplex PCR. Of about 45,000 clones listed, more than 60% are singletons. The sample was CD4+ T cells from PBMCs cultured with a peptide pool, taken before COVID-19 vaccination. The receptors here all came from a human donor who had a prior SARS-CoV-2 infection.

This clone has a handful of counts. The V and J genes are TRBV3-1 (or the pseudogene TRBV3-2) and TRBJ2-2; maybe TRBD2 (7 bases). The CDR3 extends over 17 amino acids. Germline CDR1 and CDR2: LGHDT and YNNKEL (reference sequence). The ends were cut back, 4 bases at V and 3 bases at J, with 18 bases in the middle. CDR3 region: CASSLFEGGGDTGELFF. The CDR3 DNA reads as TGTGCCAGCAGCCTTTTCGAAGGGGGAGGGGACACCGGGGAGCTGTTTTTT.

The chain links TRBV7-9 to TRBJ1-6, with 8 bases lining up with TRBD1. The germline V gene encodes CDR1 SEHNR and CDR2 FQNEAQ (reference sequence). The ends lost 3 bases at V and 7 bases at J; junction bases unmatched: 2. The CDR3 is 14 residues long. CDR3 in DNA: TGTGCCAGCAGCTTGGGACAGGAGAATTCACCCCTCCACTTT. This gives the protein CASSLGQENSPLHF.

CDR3 amino acids: CASSLSGTGAVGGAFF. CDR3 in DNA: TGTGCCAGCAGTTTATCCGGGACAGGGGCCGTCGGGGGAGCTTTCTTT. This sequence joins TRBV28 and TRBJ1-1; 10 bases agree with TRBD1. Per germline, CDR1 MDHEN and CDR2 SYDVKM. Germline trimming cut 1 base from V and 10 bases from J; bases unmatched to any gene: 12. The CDR3 totals 16 residues.

The chain has TRBV5-1 and TRBJ2-7; a weak D match, TRBD2 (5 bases). This CDR3 spans 14 amino acids. V gave up 4 bases and J gave up 2 bases, with 13 bases separating them. Germline CDR1 reads SGHRS; CDR2 reads YFSETQ. The chain's CDR3 is CASSPGWGAYEQYF. The CDR3 DNA reads as TGCGCCAGCAGCCCCGGGTGGGGAGCCTACGAGCAGTACTTC. Drawing the rest from reference TRBV5-1 and TRBJ2-7, the complete variable domain is KAGVTQTPRYLIKTRGQQVTLSCSPISGHRSVSWYQQTPGQGLQFLFEYFSETQRNKGNFPGRFSGRQFSNSRSEMNVSTLELGDSALYLCASSPGWGAYEQYFGPGTRLTVT.

This clone is a singleton in its sample. The gene calls are TRBV7-2 and TRBJ1-3; perhaps TRBD1 as D (5 bases). This CDR3 contains 16 residues. The V gene's germline CDR1 is SGHTA and CDR2 FQGNSA. With 2 bases removed from V and 0 bases from J, the gap between germline ends came to 11 bases. The CDR3 nucleotides read TGTGCCAGCAGCTTAAAATCAAGGGGCTCTGGAAACACCATATATTTT. Residues: CASSLKSRGSGNTIYF.

The rearrangement uses TRBV9 and TRBJ2-3; D is undetermined. The germline V gene encodes CDR1 SGDLS and CDR2 YYNGEE. V shed 0 bases and J shed 3 bases, with 2 bases lying between them. This CDR3 contains 12 residues. CDR3 sequence: CASSVDTDTQYF. The CDR3 DNA is TGTGCCAGCAGCGTAGATACAGATACGCAGTATTTT.

The chain carries TRBV7-8 and TRBJ2-4; D may correspond to TRBD1 or TRBD2 (6 bases each). The V gene's germline CDR1 is SGHVS and CDR2 FQNEAQ. Trimming cost V 8 bases and J 5 bases, with 22 bases left between them. This CDR3 region has 16 residues. The CDR3 reads CASELGAGHVQNIQYF. The CDR3 DNA reads TGTGCCAGCGAACTAGGCGCGGGACACGTCCAAAACATTCAGTACTTC.

CDR3 loop: CASSIPRQHSNQPQHF. Here the CDR3 DNA reads TGTGCCAGTAGTATCCCCCGACAGCATAGCAATCAGCCCCAGCATTTT. This chain joins TRBV19 and TRBJ1-5, with a tentative D call TRBD1 (5 bases). The germline V gene has CDR1 LNHDA and CDR2 SQIVND (reference sequence). V lost 3 bases to trimming and J lost 0 bases, with 12 bases between them. This CDR3 comprises 16 residues.